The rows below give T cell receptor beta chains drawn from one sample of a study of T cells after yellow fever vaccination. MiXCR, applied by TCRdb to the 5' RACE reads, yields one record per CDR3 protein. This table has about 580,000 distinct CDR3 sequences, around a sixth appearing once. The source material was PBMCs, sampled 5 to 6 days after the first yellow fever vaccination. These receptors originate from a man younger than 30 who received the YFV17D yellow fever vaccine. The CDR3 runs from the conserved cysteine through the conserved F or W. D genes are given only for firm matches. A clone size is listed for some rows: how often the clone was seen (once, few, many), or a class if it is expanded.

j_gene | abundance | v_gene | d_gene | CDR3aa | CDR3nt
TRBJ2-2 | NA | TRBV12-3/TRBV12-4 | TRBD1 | CASNRGQGGELFF | TGTGCCAGCAACAGGGGGCAAGGCGGGGAGCTGTTTTTT
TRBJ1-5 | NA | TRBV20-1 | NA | CSAKGTINQPQHF | TGCAGTGCCAAAGGGACGATCAATCAGCCCCAGCATTTT
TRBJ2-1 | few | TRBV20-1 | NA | CSAEPGQSYNEQFF | TGCAGTGCTGAACCGGGACAAAGCTACAATGAGCAGTTCTTC
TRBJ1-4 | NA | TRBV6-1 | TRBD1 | CASSRTGGSEKLFF | TGTGCCAGCAGTAGAACAGGGGGTAGTGAAAAACTGTTTTTT
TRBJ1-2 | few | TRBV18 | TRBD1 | CASSPEGAAYGYTF | TGTGCCAGCTCACCAGAGGGGGCGGCCTATGGCTACACCTTC
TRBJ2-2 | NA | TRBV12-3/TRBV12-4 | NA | CASSLSASWVTGELFF | TGTGCCAGCAGTTTATCTGCCTCCTGGGTCACCGGGGAGCTGTTTTTT
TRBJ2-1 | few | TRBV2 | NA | CAAGSYNEQFF | TGTGCCGCGGGGTCTTACAATGAGCAGTTCTTC
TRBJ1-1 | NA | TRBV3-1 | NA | CASSQGAGEAFF | TGTGCCAGCAGCCAAGGGGCGGGTGAAGCTTTCTTT
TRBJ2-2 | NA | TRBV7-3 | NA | CASSWGHTGELFF | TGTGCCAGTAGCTGGGGACACACCGGGGAGCTGTTTTTT
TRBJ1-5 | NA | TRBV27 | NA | CASRPGDPNQPQHF | TGTGCCAGCAGGCCAGGTGACCCAAATCAGCCCCAGCATTTT
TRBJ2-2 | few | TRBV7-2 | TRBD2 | CASSPKLGLAGAGELFF | TGTGCCAGCAGCCCAAAGTTAGGACTAGCGGGGGCCGGGGAGCTGTTTTTT
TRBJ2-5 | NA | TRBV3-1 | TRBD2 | CASSQDRTSGGQETQYF | TGTGCCAGCAGCCAAGATCGGACTAGCGGGGGGCAAGAGACCCAGTACTTC